What follows is one T cell receptor (beta chain) and its context. The method was immunoSEQ multiplex PCR; TCRdb's version includes in-frame clones alone and lacks a portion of them. This sample has 57,000 or so clones, with roughly 94% found just once. The record originates from a study of control samples from healthy donors and cancer patients. The germline CDR1 and CDR2 sequences are SQVTM and ANQGSEA. The V end lost 3 bases, the J end lost 1 base, and 6 bases lay between the germline ends. This CDR3 is built from 12 residues. The chain combines TRBV29-1 with TRBJ1-1; possibly TRBD1 for D (5 bases). This receptor was identified in a man younger than 45 in good health. Sequencing used blood. The CDR3 spells CSVDRENTEAFF. CDR3 DNA: TGCAGCGTTGACAGGGAGAACACTGAAGCTTTCTTT.